The 28 T cell receptor beta chains reported below all come from one sample, sequenced in a study of T cells after yellow fever vaccination. TCRdb used MiXCR to reprocess the 5' RACE reads, holding one entry per CDR3 protein. The repertoire holds about 360,000 distinct CDR3 sequences, with 6.2% as singletons. The source was PBMCs, collected 5 days after the yellow fever booster vaccination. Receptor source: a young man who received the YFV17D yellow fever vaccine.

This clonotype was seen ten or more times. The chain links TRBV20-1 to TRBJ2-7; 11 nucleotides align to TRBD2. The CDR3 sequence is 15 residues long. Germline V CDR1 and CDR2: DFQATT, SNEGSKA (reference sequence). The ends lost 6 bases at V and 9 bases at J; junction bases unmatched: 16. The CDR3 region is CSAQAPTSGSLVQYF. The CDR3 DNA sequence: TGCAGTGCCCAAGCCCCTACTAGCGGGAGCTTGGTGCAGTACTTC.

The genes are TRBV4-2 and TRBJ2-3; D is ambiguous. The CDR3 sequence is 11 residues long. Germline V lookup: CDR1 LGHNA, CDR2 YNFKEQ. Deletions cut 1 base from V and 12 bases from J, with 8 bases between. The DNA of the CDR3 is TGTGCCAGCAGCCAAGGGGGTTTCCAGTATTTT. Its protein is CASSQGGFQYF.

The chain has TRBV27 and TRBJ2-5, with D possibly being TRBD2 (6 bases). The V gene lost 6 bases and the J gene lost 4 bases, with 15 bases spanning the gap. The length of the CDR3 is 14 residues. Germline values: CDR1 MNHEY, CDR2 SMNVEV (reference sequence). The CDR3 protein is CASRDVLGGETQYF. The CDR3 DNA is TGTGCCAGCAGAGATGTTTTGGGAGGAGAGACCCAGTACTTC.

The chain has TRBV6-1 and TRBJ2-7, with a possible D match to TRBD2 (6 bases). The CDR3 loop spans 14 amino acids. Per the germline V gene, CDR1 is MNHNS and CDR2 is SASEGT. Trimming removed 6 bases from V and 2 bases from J, with 14 bases in between. CDR3 nucleotide sequence: TGTGCCAGCAGGGGAGGACGGGGACCCTACGAGCAGTACTTC. Amino acids: CASRGGRGPYEQYF.

J is TRBJ1-1 and V is TRBV18; no definite D call. The CDR3 loop spans 14 amino acids. Germline CDR1 reads KGHSH; CDR2 reads LQKENI. Trimming took 6 bases from V and 1 from J, leaving 12 bases between them. Here the CDR3 DNA reads TGTGCCAGCTCCGAGGTCGAGGGGAACACTGAAGCTTTCTTT. Its translation is CASSEVEGNTEAFF.

This clonotype was picked up many times. The chain has TRBV24-1 and TRBJ2-2; D is unresolved. Germline V gene sequence: CDR1 KGHDR, CDR2 SFDVKD. The CDR3 runs to 14 residues. The V end lost 5 bases, the J end lost 2 bases, and 8 bases lay between the germline ends. CDR3 sequence: CATSANRNTGELFF. The CDR3 coding sequence is TGTGCCACCAGTGCTAACAGAAACACCGGGGAGCTGTTTTTT.

In its sample, this clonotype was seen many times. Here the CDR3 reads CSASQPLAGGPKDTQYF. CDR3 bases: TGCAGTGCTAGCCAACCCCTAGCGGGAGGGCCGAAAGATACGCAGTATTTT. V usage is TRBV20-1 and J usage is TRBJ2-3, with 12 bases identical to TRBD2. The ends lost 3 bases at V and 5 bases at J; junction bases unmatched: 12. The germline V gene encodes CDR1 DFQATT and CDR2 SNEGSKA (reference sequence). CDR3 size: 17 residues.

This clonotype showed up many times. The V and J genes are TRBV7-9 and TRBJ2-7, with 10 bases aligning to TRBD2. Trimming at V came to 5 bases and at J to 2 bases, leaving 6 bases not matched to a gene. In germline, CDR1 is SEHNR, CDR2 FQNEAQ (reference sequence). The CDR3 runs 15 residues. Here the CDR3 reads CASSPRTSGPYEQYF. In DNA form, the CDR3 reads TGTGCCAGCAGCCCAAGGACTAGCGGTCCCTACGAGCAGTACTTC.

In its sample, this clonotype was seen a few times. The chain carries TRBV20-1 and TRBJ2-5; D is unresolved. The CDR3 consists of 14 residues. Trimming removed 1 base at V and 1 base at J, with 10 bases between. Per the germline V gene, CDR1 is DFQATT and CDR2 is SNEGSKA (reference sequence). The CDR3 DNA sequence: TGCAGTGCTAGAGGCACTATAATCCAAGAGACCCAGTACTTC. It specifies CSARGTIIQETQYF.

This clonotype occurred a few times. The rearrangement uses TRBV3-1 and TRBJ2-1, with 7 bases fitting TRBD2. Germline V gives CDR1 LGHDT, CDR2 YNNKEL (reference sequence). The CDR3 extends over 15 amino acids. Losses at the gene ends were 3 bases for V and 2 bases for J; bases not matched to a gene: 4. The CDR3 here is CASSQGGITYNEQFF. CDR3 DNA: TGTGCCAGCAGCCAGGGGGGGATCACCTACAATGAGCAGTTCTTC.

This chain connects TRBV19 to TRBJ2-1, with no clear D. The germline gives CDR1 LNHDA, CDR2 SQIVND (reference sequence). Trimming pared 7 bases from V and 3 bases from J, leaving 13 bases between. This CDR3 spans 14 amino acids. CDR3 DNA sequence: TGTGCCAGTACCAAACCGGGTCTCTACAATGAGCAGTTCTTC. Translation: CASTKPGLYNEQFF. Full variable domain (outside the CDR3, taken from reference TRBV19 and TRBJ2-1): DGGITQSPKYLFRKEGQNVTLSCEQNLNHDAMYWYRQDPGQGLRLIYYSQIVNDFQKGDIAEGYSVSREKKESFPLTVTSAQKNPTAFYLCASTKPGLYNEQFFGPGTRLTVL.

This clonotype was recorded a few times. The chain has TRBV12-3 or TRBV12-4 and TRBJ1-5, with D uncertain. Trimming removed 6 bases from V and 6 bases from J, with 12 bases in between. The CDR3 is 13 amino acids. This CDR3 is CASRTGMAQPQHF. The CDR3 DNA follows: TGTGCCAGCAGAACCGGGATGGCTCAGCCCCAGCATTTT.

CDR3 amino acids: CASSSGGLGTSGIFRPYEQYF. In DNA, the CDR3 is TGTGCCAGCAGTTCCGGGGGGCTCGGGACTAGCGGGATCTTTCGCCCCTACGAGCAGTACTTC. The chain joins TRBV12-3 or TRBV12-4 to TRBJ2-7, with 13 bases lining up with TRBD2. V gave up 4 bases and J gave up 2 bases; unmatched junction bases: 20. CDR3 length equals 21 residues.

This clonotype has more than one count but fewer than ten. The J gene is TRBJ1-2, the V gene TRBV2; no definite D call. The CDR3 sequence is 12 residues long. CDR1 is SNHLY and CDR2 is FYNNEI in the germline V gene. The V gene lost 10 bases and the J gene lost 8 bases, with 17 bases spanning the gap. CDR3 sequence (DNA): TGTGCCACCTCCTTAAGGACCTTGGGCTACACCTTC. Protein product: CATSLRTLGYTF.

This clonotype was found a few times. The V call is TRBV20-1, the J call TRBJ2-1; 8 nucleotides match TRBD1. With 3 bases clipped from V and 8 bases from J, the junction kept 3 bases outside the gene matches. This CDR3 spans 12 amino acids. Germline-derived CDR1 and CDR2 are DFQATT and SNEGSKA (reference sequence). CDR3 loop: CSARGQVDEQFF. CDR3 DNA: TGCAGTGCTAGGGGACAGGTCGATGAGCAGTTCTTC.

Worth noting for this clonotype: With a much larger clone just one base away, this may be a read error. This chain connects TRBV7-8 to TRBJ2-1; D not certain. The CDR3 is 13 residues long. Germline loops: CDR1 SGHVS, CDR2 FQNEAQ. Trimming took 4 bases from V and 6 from J, leaving 10 bases between them. DNA for the CDR3: TGTGCCAGCAGCTCGGTCAAGGTCAATGAGCAGTTCTTC. Amino acid sequence: CASSSVKVNEQFF.

The rearrangement links TRBV7-6 to TRBJ2-3; D is undetermined. V lost 5 bases to trimming and J lost 4 bases, with 7 bases between them. Germline V gene data show CDR1 as SGHVS and CDR2 as FNYEAQ. The length of the CDR3 is 12 residues. The CDR3 reads CASSAASDTQYF. The CDR3, as DNA: TGTGCCAGCAGCGCCGCTTCAGATACGCAGTATTTT.

This clonotype showed up just a few times. The V call is TRBV10-3, the J call TRBJ2-7; D ambiguous. Trimming shortened V by 3 bases and J by 12 bases, and 15 bases separated the two germline ends. This CDR3 contains 12 residues. The germline V gene encodes CDR1 ENHRY and CDR2 SYGVKD. The CDR3 here is CAISERDQAPYF. CDR3 DNA: TGTGCCATCAGTGAAAGGGATCAAGCCCCGTACTTC.

The genes are TRBV7-9 and TRBJ2-1, with 7 bases lining up with TRBD2. The CDR3 covers 15 residues. With V trimmed by 5 bases and J by 4 bases, 8 bases remained unmatched. Per germline, CDR1 SEHNR and CDR2 FQNEAQ (reference sequence). The DNA for the CDR3 is TGTGCCAGCAGCCAATCGAGGCGGGAGTACAATGAGCAGTTCTTC. Translated, it gives CASSQSRREYNEQFF.

This clonotype was picked up many times. The CDR3 coding sequence is TGTGCCAGCAGCCTCTGGGCTGAGACCTACGAGCAGTACTTC. This translates into CASSLWAETYEQYF. The J gene is TRBJ2-7, the V gene TRBV9, with D unclear. The germline V gene encodes CDR1 SGDLS and CDR2 YYNGEE. V lost 4 bases, J lost 2 bases, and 13 bases lay in between. The CDR3 has 14 amino acids.

The chain couples TRBV5-1 to TRBJ2-1, with D possibly being TRBD2 (6 bases). The CDR3 is 13 amino acids. The V gene's germline CDR1 is SGHRS and CDR2 YFSETQ. V was shortened by 6 bases and J by 5 bases, with 12 bases between the two germline ends. Here the CDR3 reads CASKRLENNEQFF. CDR3 in DNA: TGCGCCAGCAAAAGACTAGAAAACAATGAGCAGTTCTTC.

This clonotype was seen more than once but under ten times. The chain is built from TRBV7-9 and TRBJ2-1; maybe TRBD2 (5 bases). Between the trimmed V and J ends, which lost 10 bases and 9 bases, there was a span of 7 bases. Germline V gene sequence: CDR1 SEHNR, CDR2 FQNEAQ (reference sequence). The CDR3 totals 9 residues. CDR3 amino acids: CANEGEQFF. The CDR3, as DNA: TGTGCCAACGAGGGTGAGCAGTTCTTC.

In this sample, this clonotype turned up a few times. This chain connects TRBV30 to TRBJ2-1; no clear D gene. Germline assignment: CDR1 GTSNPN and CDR2 SVGIG (reference sequence). The V end was cut by 2 bases, the J end by 9 bases, with 8 bases between. CDR3 length: 11 residues. The CDR3 DNA is TGTGCCTGGAGTCCTAGGAGTGAGCAGTTCTTC. Protein: CAWSPRSEQFF.

This clonotype was seen more than once but under ten times. The CDR3 coding sequence is TGCGCCAGCAGCCACTCGCGGACAAACTACGAGCAGTACTTC. This translates into CASSHSRTNYEQYF. The chain couples TRBV5-1 to TRBJ2-7; D may be TRBD1 (5 bases). From germline, CDR1 is SGHRS and CDR2 YFSETQ. V shed 4 bases and J shed 3 bases, with 14 bases lying between them. The CDR3 is 14 residues long.

This clonotype was seen a few times. The CDR3 spells CSGGSGTSTDTQYF. Written as DNA, the CDR3 is TGCAGCGGGGGGAGTGGGACTAGCACAGATACGCAGTATTTT. The chain recombines TRBV29-1 with TRBJ2-3; perhaps TRBD2 as D (6 bases). V lost 7 bases and J lost 0, with 14 bases in between. The CDR3 extends over 14 amino acids. The germline V gene encodes CDR1 SQVTM and CDR2 ANQGSEA.

This clonotype was seen a handful of times. The chain is built from TRBV21-1 and TRBJ2-7. TRBV21-1 corresponds to a pseudogene. The CDR3 contains 18 residues. The DNA for the CDR3 is TGTGCCAGCAGCAAGGGTTCGGCGAAACCTGGGATCGTCTACGAGCAGTACTTC. Its translation is CASSKGSAKPGIVYEQYF.

The genes are TRBV6-1 and TRBJ1-4; 8 nucleotides line up with TRBD1. CDR1 and CDR2 (germline): MNHNS, SASEGT. This CDR3 spans 15 amino acids. V lost 6 bases and J lost 3; bases outside the gene matches: 6. DNA for the CDR3: TGTGCCAGCAGCCTCGGGACAGGCTCTAATGAAAAACTGTTTTTT. As protein: CASSLGTGSNEKLFF.

This chain joins TRBV18 and TRBJ2-3, with TRBD2 identical over 10 bases. The V gene end was trimmed by 6 bases and the J gene end by 5 bases; junction bases not matched to a gene: 5. Germline V lookup: CDR1 KGHSH, CDR2 LQKENI. The CDR3 is 14 residues long. The CDR3 DNA sequence: TGTGCCAGCTCTCAGAGGACTAGCGGAGATACGCAGTATTTT. It yields the protein CASSQRTSGDTQYF.